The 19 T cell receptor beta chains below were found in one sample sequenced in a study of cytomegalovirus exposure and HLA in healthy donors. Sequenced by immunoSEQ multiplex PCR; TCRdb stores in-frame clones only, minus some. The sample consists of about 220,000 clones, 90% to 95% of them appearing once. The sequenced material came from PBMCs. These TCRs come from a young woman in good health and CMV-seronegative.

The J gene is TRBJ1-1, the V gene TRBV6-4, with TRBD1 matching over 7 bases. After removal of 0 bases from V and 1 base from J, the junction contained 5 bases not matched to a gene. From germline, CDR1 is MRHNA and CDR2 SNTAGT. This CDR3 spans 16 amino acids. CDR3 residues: CASSDSNRGKNTEAFF. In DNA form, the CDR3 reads TGTGCCAGCAGTGACTCGAACAGGGGAAAGAACACTGAAGCTTTCTTT.

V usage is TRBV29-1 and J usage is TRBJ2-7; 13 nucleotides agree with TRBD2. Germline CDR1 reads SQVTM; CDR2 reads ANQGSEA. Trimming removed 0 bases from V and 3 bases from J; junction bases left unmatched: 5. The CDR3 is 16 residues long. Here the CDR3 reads CSVEDQGTSGNYEQYF. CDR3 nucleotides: TGCAGCGTTGAAGATCAGGGGACTAGCGGGAACTACGAGCAGTACTTC.

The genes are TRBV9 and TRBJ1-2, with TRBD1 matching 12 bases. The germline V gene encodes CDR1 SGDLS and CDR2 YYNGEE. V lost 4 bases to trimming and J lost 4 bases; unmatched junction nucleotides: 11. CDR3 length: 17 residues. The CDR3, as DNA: TGTGCCAGCAGCCCGCGGGACAGGGGGCAAAGAAGCTATGGCTACACCTTC. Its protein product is CASSPRDRGQRSYGYTF.

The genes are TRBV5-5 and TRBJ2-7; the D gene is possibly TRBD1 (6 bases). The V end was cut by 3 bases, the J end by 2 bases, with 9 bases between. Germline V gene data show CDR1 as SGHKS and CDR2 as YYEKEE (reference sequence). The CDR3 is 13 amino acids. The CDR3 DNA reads TGTGCCAGCAGCTATGGACAGCCCTACGAGCAGTACTTC. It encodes CASSYGQPYEQYF.

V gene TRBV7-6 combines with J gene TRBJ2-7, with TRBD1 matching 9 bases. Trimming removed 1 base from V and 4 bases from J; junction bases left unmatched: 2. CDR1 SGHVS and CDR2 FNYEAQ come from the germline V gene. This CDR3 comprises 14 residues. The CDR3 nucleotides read TGTGCCAGCAGCTTAGATGGGACAGGGTACGAGCAGTACTTC. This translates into CASSLDGTGYEQYF.

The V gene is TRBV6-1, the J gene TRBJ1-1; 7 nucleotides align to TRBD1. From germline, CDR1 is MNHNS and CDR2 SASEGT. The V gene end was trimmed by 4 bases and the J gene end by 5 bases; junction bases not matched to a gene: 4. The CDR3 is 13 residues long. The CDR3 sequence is CASSATGWTEAFF. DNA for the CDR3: TGTGCCAGCAGTGCGACAGGGTGGACTGAAGCTTTCTTT.

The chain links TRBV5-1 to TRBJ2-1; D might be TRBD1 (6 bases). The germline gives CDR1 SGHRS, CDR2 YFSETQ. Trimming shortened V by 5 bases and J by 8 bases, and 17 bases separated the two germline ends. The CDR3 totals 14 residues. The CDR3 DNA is TGCGCCAGCAGGTTCACAGGGTTTAGGGATGAGCAGTTCTTC. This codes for CASRFTGFRDEQFF.

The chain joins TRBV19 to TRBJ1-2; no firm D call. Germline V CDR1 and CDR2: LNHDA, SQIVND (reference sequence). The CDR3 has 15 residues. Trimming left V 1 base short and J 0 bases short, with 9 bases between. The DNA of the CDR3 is TGTGCCAGTAGTATAGTTATCCAGGCTAACTATGGCTACACCTTC. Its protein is CASSIVIQANYGYTF.

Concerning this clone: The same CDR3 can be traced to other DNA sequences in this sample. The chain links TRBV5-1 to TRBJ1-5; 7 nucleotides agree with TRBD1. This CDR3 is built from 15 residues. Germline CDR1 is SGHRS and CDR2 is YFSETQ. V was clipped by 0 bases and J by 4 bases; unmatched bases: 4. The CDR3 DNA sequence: TGCGCCAGCAGCTTGGAGGGGGCCGGGAATCAGCCCCAGCATTTT. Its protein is CASSLEGAGNQPQHF.

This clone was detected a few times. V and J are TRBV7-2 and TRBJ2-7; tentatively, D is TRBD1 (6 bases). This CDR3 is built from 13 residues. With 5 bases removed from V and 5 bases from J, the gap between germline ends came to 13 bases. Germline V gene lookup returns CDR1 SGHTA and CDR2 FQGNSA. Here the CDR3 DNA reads TGTGCCAGCAGCCACCCAGGGGAAAACGAGCAGTACTTC. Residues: CASSHPGENEQYF.

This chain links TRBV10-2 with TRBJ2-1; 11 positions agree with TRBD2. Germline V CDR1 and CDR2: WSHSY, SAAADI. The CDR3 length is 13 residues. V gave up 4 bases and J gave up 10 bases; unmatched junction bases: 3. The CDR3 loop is CASSAGTSGEQFF. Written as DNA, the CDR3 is TGCGCCAGCAGTGCCGGGACTAGCGGCGAGCAGTTCTTC.

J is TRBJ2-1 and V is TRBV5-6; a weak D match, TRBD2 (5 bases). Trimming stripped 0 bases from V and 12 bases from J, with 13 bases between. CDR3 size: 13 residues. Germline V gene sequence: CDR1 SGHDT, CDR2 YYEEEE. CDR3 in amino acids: CASSLERAVGQFF. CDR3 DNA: TGTGCCAGCAGCTTGGAGAGGGCAGTAGGGCAGTTCTTC. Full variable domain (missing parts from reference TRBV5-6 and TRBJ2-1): DAGVTQSPTHLIKTRGQQVTLRCSPKSGHDTVSWYQQALGQGPQFIFQYYEEEERQRGNFPDRFSGHQFPNYSSELNVNALLLGDSALYLCASSLERAVGQFFGPGTRLTVL.

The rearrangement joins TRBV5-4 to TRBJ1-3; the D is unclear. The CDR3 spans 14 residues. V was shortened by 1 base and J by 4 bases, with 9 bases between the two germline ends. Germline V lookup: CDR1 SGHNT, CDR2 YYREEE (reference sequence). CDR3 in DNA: TGTGCCAGCAGCTTGCAGTCTCCCGGAAACACCATATATTTT. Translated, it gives CASSLQSPGNTIYF. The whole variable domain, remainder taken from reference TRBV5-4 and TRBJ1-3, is ETGVTQSPTHLIKTRGQQVTLRCSSQSGHNTVSWYQQALGQGPQFIFQYYREEENGRGNFPPRFSGLQFPNYSSELNVNALELDDSALYLCASSLQSPGNTIYFGEGSWLTVV.

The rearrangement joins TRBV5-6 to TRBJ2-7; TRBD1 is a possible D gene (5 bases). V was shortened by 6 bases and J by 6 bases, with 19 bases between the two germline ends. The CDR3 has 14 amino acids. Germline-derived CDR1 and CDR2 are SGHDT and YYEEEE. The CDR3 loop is CASNRWAGIPEQYF. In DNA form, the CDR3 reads TGTGCCAGCAATCGTTGGGCAGGGATCCCCGAGCAGTACTTC.

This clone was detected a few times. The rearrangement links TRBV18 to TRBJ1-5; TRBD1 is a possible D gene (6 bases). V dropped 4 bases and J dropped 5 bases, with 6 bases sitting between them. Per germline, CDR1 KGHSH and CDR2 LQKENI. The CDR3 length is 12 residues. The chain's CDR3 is CASSQGDQPQHF. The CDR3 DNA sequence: TGTGCCAGCTCACAGGGGGATCAGCCCCAGCATTTT. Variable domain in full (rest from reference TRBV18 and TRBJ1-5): NAGVMQNPRHLVRRRGQEARLRCSPMKGHSHVYWYRQLPEEGLKFMVYLQKENIIDESGMPKERFSAEFPKEGPSILRIQQVVRGDSAAYFCASSQGDQPQHFGDGTRLSIL.

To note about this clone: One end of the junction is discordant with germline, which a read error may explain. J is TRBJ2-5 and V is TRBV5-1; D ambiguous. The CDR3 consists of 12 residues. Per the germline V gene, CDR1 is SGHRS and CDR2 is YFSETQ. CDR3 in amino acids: CASSSGQVTQYF. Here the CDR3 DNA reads TGCGCCAGCAGCTCTGGCCAAGTGACCCAGTACTTC.

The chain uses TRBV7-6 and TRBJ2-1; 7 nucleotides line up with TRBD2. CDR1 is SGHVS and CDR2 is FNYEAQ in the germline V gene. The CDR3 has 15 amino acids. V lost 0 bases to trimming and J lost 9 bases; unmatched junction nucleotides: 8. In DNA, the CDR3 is TGTGCCAGCAGCTTAGCGGGGGGGAGGCTTGGTGAGCAGTTCTTC. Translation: CASSLAGGRLGEQFF.

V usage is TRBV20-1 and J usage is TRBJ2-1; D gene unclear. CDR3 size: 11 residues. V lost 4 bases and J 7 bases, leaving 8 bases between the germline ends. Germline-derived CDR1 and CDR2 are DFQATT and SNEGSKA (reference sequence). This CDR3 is CSAMARNEQFF. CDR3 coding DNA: TGCAGTGCTATGGCGAGGAATGAGCAGTTCTTC.

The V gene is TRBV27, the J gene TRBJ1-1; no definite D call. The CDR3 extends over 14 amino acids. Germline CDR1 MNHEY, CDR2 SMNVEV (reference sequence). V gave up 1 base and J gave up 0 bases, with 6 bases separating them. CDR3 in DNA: TGTGCCAGCAGTTTATTGAGGATGAACACTGAAGCTTTCTTT. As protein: CASSLLRMNTEAFF.